This T cell receptor beta chain appears in the sequencing data of a study of human T cells and chemical hapten exposure. The sample holds many counts of this clonotype. The CDR3 length is 16 residues. Germline V CDR1 and CDR2: MNHEY, SVGEGT. V was trimmed by 0 bases and J by 0 bases, leaving 6 bases between them. Described time point: patch test 3, about 24 weeks after DPC sensitization. As to treatment: therapeutic diphenylcyclopropenone sensitization with weekly scalp DPC. TCRdb called the RACE reads again in MiXCR, with one record for every CDR3 protein. The sample shows 150,000 to 200,000 distinct CDR3 sequences, 25% to 35% of them seen only once.

The chain combines TRBV6-2 or TRBV6-3 with TRBJ2-6; no definite D call. Sequencing was performed on whole blood, taken in connection with sensitization to the hapten diphenylcyclopropenone (DPC). This TCR was sampled from a woman aged 18-29 years with alopecia areata. Some clones in this sample may be carry-over from other donors' samples. The DNA of the CDR3 is TGTGCCAGCAGTTACTCGGGCCTCTCTGGGGCCAACGTCCTGACTTTC. As protein: CASSYSGLSGANVLTF.